This TCR beta chain is drawn from a study of OX40 agonist ivuxolimab in advanced cancers. For the wider study: Ivuxolimab was an agonistic, fully human IgG2 monoclonal antibody directed against OX40 (CD134), a costimulatory receptor. Partial responses occurred in three dose-escalation patients: two with cutaneous melanoma and one with hepatocellular carcinoma. The purpose of peripheral TCRbeta sequencing was to test whether ivuxolimab changed TCR sequence diversity and led to clonal T-cell expansion. Intravenous ivuxolimab was administered to patients every 2 weeks at six dose levels: 0.01, 0.1, 0.3, 1.5, 3 and 10 mg/kg. Prior anti-PD-1, anti-PD-L1 or anti-CTLA-4 therapy was permitted, and 30% to 45% of dose-escalation patients had received checkpoint inhibitors. Of the approximately 54 dose-escalation patients, hepatocellular carcinoma was present in about 20, melanoma in roughly 15, renal cell carcinoma in 9 and head and neck cancer in 9. A male proportion of under 85% and a mean age of around 60 years, ranging from 23 to 79, were recorded for the dose-escalation cohort. The paper covers the monotherapy dose-escalation part of the phase I ivuxolimab trial, which included N = 52 patients.

V is pared back by 2 bases and J by 6 bases, with 13 bases lying between the germline termini. The CDR3 contains 14 residues, cysteine and phenylalanine counted. Only the CDR3 portion is preserved as DNA: 42 bases, with reading frame beginning at the first base. As encoded in the germline V gene, CDR1 is LGHNA while CDR2 is YSLEER. Patients with a history of autoimmune disease or receiving systemic immunosuppression were excluded from the trial. In every dose cohort, peripheral blood was drawn for TCR sequencing at baseline, cycle 4 day 1, and cycle 7 day 1. The samples were drawn from a first-in-human, open-label, multicenter phase I dose-escalation trial of ivuxolimab. Adults with locally advanced or metastatic melanoma, renal cell carcinoma, hepatocellular carcinoma or head and neck squamous cell carcinoma were enrolled in the trial. Before TCR sequencing, CD4+ T cells and CD8+ T cells were sorted from peripheral blood as separate populations.

On the study overall, not on this receptor specifically: Low levels of normalized T-cell clonal expansion were also seen in some patients who did not respond. On average, CD8+ T cells showed more expanded clones than CD4+ T cells after ivuxolimab. At doses from 0.1 to 3.0 mg/kg, clonal expansion was seen in both CD4+ and CD8+ blood T cells between baseline and week 6. The antigen specificity of the clonally expanded peripheral T cells was not determined. Partial responders in the 0.1-3.0 mg/kg groups had among the lowest normalized peripheral clonal expansion, especially among CD8+ T cells.

To sequence the TCRbeta CDR3 region, genomic DNA was isolated from the sorted cells. TCRbeta CDR3 regions were sequenced using the immunoSEQ Assay. Sourced from immuneACCESS, this table was stored by TCRdb with only in-frame sequences that have V and J called. A share of the clones is absent; for the studies checked, an unresolved V gene accounts for under half, and the remainder has no known explanation. Across this sample there are tens of thousands of clones, with 94% seen only once. The ten largest account for approximately 15% of the sample. This clone was recorded only once. Its antigen remains unidentified. No base quality information exists; no much larger clone differs at one position.

The chain uses TRBV4-3 and TRBJ1-1, and possibly TRBD1, on 5 matching bases. This TCR came from an adult with an advanced solid tumor such as melanoma, head and neck, liver or kidney cancer. Sequencing used CD4+ or CD8+ T cells sorted from blood, obtained in a trial of the OX40 agonist ivuxolimab. The DNA is TGCGCCAGCAGCCAAACCCGCTGGGGGGCTGAAGCTTTCTTT. This yields the protein CASSQTRWGAEAFF.